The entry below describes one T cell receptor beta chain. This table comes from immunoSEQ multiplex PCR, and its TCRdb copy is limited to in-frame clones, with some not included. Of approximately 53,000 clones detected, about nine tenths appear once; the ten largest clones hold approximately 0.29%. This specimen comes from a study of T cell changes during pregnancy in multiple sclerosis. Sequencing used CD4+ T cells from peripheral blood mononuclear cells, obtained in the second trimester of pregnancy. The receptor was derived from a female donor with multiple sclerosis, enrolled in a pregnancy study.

The CDR3 is CASSISLTNEKLFF. In nucleotides, the CDR3 is TGTGCCAGTAGTATTTCGTTAACTAATGAAAAACTGTTTTTT. The rearrangement links TRBV19 to TRBJ1-4; D gene ambiguous. V lost 3 bases and J 1 base, leaving 6 bases between the germline ends. The germline CDR1 and CDR2 sequences are LNHDA and SQIVND (reference sequence). There are 14 residues in the CDR3. Full variable domain (missing parts from reference TRBV19 and TRBJ1-4): DGGITQSPKYLFRKEGQNVTLSCEQNLNHDAMYWYRQDPGQGLRLIYYSQIVNDFQKGDIAEGYSVSREKKESFPLTVTSAQKNPTAFYLCASSISLTNEKLFFGSGTQLSVL.